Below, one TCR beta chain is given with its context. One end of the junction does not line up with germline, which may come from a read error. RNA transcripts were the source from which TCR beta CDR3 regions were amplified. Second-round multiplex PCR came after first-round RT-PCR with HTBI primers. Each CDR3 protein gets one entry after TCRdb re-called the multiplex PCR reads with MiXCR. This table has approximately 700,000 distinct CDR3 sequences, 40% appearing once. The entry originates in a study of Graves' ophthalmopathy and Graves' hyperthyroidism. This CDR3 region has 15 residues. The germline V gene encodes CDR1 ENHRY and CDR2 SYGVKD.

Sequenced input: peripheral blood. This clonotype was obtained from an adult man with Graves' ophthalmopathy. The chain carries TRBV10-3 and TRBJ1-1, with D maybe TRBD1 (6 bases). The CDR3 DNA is TGTGCCACCAGTGCGGGGGCTTTAGGGTCTGCTGAAGCTTTCTTT. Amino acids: CATSAGALGSAEAFF.